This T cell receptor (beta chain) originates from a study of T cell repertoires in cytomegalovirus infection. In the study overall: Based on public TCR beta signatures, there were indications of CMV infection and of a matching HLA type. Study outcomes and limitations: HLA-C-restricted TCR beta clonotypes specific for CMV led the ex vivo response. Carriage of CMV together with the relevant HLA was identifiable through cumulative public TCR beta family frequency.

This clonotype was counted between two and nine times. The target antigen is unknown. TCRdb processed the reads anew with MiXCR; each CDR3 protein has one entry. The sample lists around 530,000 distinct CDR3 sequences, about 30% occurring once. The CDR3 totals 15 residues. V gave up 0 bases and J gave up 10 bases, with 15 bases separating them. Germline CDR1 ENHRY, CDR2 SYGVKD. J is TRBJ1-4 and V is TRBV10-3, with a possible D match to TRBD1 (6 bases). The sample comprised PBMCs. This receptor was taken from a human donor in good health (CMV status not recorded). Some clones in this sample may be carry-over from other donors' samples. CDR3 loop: CAISESQGQPGKLFF. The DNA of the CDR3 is TGTGCCATCAGTGAGTCCCAGGGGCAACCGGGAAAACTGTTTTTT.